The T cell receptor beta chain described here comes from a study of blood T cells in healthy people across ages. A J-beta primer mix and a sample-barcoded 5' primer were used in a second PCR of roughly 7 to 12 cycles. TCRdb re-called the 5' RACE reads with MiXCR, one entry per CDR3 protein. The sample lists 780,000 or so distinct CDR3 sequences, more than 55% occurring once. Study observations and caveats: Observed TCR beta diversity per million T cells went down as age went up. This fall followed a roughly linear course with age. Changes seen in expanded clonotypes were possibly confounded by donor CMV status left unknown.

This clonotype came up once. Its specificity is not known. Germline CDR1 reads SGDLS; CDR2 reads YYNGEE. The CDR3 totals 15 residues. V lost 3 bases, J lost 5 bases, and 10 bases stayed unmatched. The source is a man between 40 and 49 years old in good health. The chain uses TRBV9 and TRBJ2-7; 8 nucleotides match TRBD1. The sequenced sample consisted of blood. The CDR3 sequence is CASSGPLDRVDEQYF. In DNA, the CDR3 is TGTGCCAGCAGCGGGCCCTTGGACAGGGTCGACGAGCAGTACTTC.